This TCR beta chain emerged from a study of blood T cell repertoires in COVID-19. Across the study: Sites across the United States, Italy and Spain contributed samples from acute and convalescent COVID-19. Sample material is recorded as cDNA or gDNA derived from T cells, B-cell-depleted T cells, or PBMCs.

Profiled with immunoSEQ multiplex PCR; TCRdb holds only in-frame clones, not every one. The sample yields some 240,000 clones, roughly 84% seen once. The CDR3 length is 13 residues. CDR1 is SGDLS, CDR2 YYNGEE, per germline. The V end lost 4 bases, the J end lost 4 bases, and 9 bases lay between the germline ends. This chain connects TRBV9 to TRBJ1-5; possibly TRBD1 for D (6 bases). Source material: peripheral blood. The sequence came from a middle-aged woman who had recovered from COVID-19. The CDR3 protein is CASSSDSNQPQHF. Written as DNA, the CDR3 is TGTGCCAGCAGCTCGGACAGTAATCAGCCCCAGCATTTT. The variable domain in full, completed from reference TRBV9 and TRBJ1-5, reads DSGVTQTPKHLITATGQRVTLRCSPRSGDLSVYWYQQSLDQGLQFLIQYYNGEERAKGNILERFSAQQFPDLHSELNLSSLELGDSALYFCASSSDSNQPQHFGDGTRLSIL.